This TCR beta chain came from a study of blood T cell repertoires in COVID-19. As for the study in general: There were acute and convalescent COVID-19 samples, and they came from the United States, Italy and Spain. In each case, the material was cDNA or gDNA derived from T cells, B-cell-depleted T cells, or PBMCs.

In the original analysis: How many nucleated cells were present was estimated from reference gene primer amplification. TCRdb's copy holds only in-frame clones and misses some; the assay was immunoSEQ multiplex PCR. V, J and clone size were drawn from that table, and D and trimming were deduced from the DNA. The top ten clones hold 15% to 20% of a sample with fewer than 130,000 clones, 82% of them seen once. This clone turned up a few times. What was sequenced was peripheral blood. The source of this sequence is a woman aged 60-70 years with acute or convalescent COVID-19.

The CDR3 loop is CASSSPAATTGARPYEQYF. As DNA, the CDR3 is TGTGCCAGCAGTTCCCCCGCTGCTACTACAGGGGCCCGTCCCTACGAGCAGTACTTC. This rearrangement joins TRBV28 to TRBJ2-7; 7 bases are a match to TRBD1. V was clipped by 4 bases and J by 2 bases; unmatched bases: 20. Germline values: CDR1 MDHEN, CDR2 SYDVKM. The CDR3 consists of 19 residues. The complete variable domain, with remaining parts taken from reference TRBV28 and TRBJ2-7, reads DVKVTQSSRYLVKRTGEKVFLECVQDMDHENMFWYRQDPGLGLRLIYFSYDVKMKEKGDIPEGYSVSREKKERFSLILESASTNQTSMYLCASSSPAATTGARPYEQYFGPGTRLTVT.